These 25 T cell receptor beta chains were sequenced from one sample in a study of T-cell reconstitution after alpha-beta-depleted transplantation in children. The authors prepared the TCRbeta library with unique molecular identifiers. TCRdb reprocessed the PCR reads via MiXCR and lists one record per CDR3 protein. The sample lists approximately 230,000 distinct CDR3 sequences; over 20% were seen once. The sample here was PBMCs, taken before TCRalphabeta/CD19-depleted stem cell transplant. These receptors were obtained from a girl aged 2-10 years with Fanconi anemia, due to receive a stem cell transplant.

The V call is TRBV21-1, the J call TRBJ2-1; the D segment call TRBD1 is taken from the table without a DNA check. TRBV21-1 has pseudogene status. This CDR3 has 13 amino acids. As DNA, the CDR3 is TGTGCCTTCCCGGACAGGGAATACAATGAGCAGTTCTTC. Translating gives CAFPDREYNEQFF.

In its sample, this clonotype was seen many times. The gene calls are TRBV15 and TRBJ2-3, with 12 positions matching TRBD2. Trimming at V came to 7 bases and at J to 1 base, leaving 3 bases not matched to a gene. This CDR3 has 15 amino acids. In germline, CDR1 is LNHNV, CDR2 YYDKDF (reference sequence). The CDR3, as DNA: TGTGCCACCACCCTAGCGGGAGGGGGCACAGATACGCAGTATTTT. Residues: CATTLAGGGTDTQYF.

J is TRBJ2-7 and V is TRBV28, with 11 bases identical to TRBD2. V trimming: 2 bases; J trimming: 0 bases; junction bases outside the gene matches: 6. The germline V gene has CDR1 MDHEN and CDR2 SYDVKM. The CDR3 spans 17 residues. CDR3 sequence: CASSLPGLAANSYEQYF. In nucleotides, the CDR3 is TGTGCCAGCAGTTTACCGGGACTAGCGGCAAACTCCTACGAGCAGTACTTC.

In its sample, this clonotype was seen many times. This chain joins TRBV5-6 and TRBJ2-7; 13 bases agree with TRBD2. Germline V gives CDR1 SGHDT, CDR2 YYEEEE. The CDR3 sequence is 15 residues long. V gave up 4 bases and J gave up 3 bases; unmatched junction bases: 4. CDR3 amino acids: CASSARLAGGYEQYF. The CDR3 coding sequence is TGTGCCAGCAGCGCCAGACTAGCGGGAGGCTACGAGCAGTACTTC.

This clonotype appeared a few times. The chain employs TRBV9 and TRBJ2-7; TRBD1 matches at 7 bases. The CDR3 is 14 residues long. The V gene's germline CDR1 is SGDLS and CDR2 YYNGEE. J lost 3 bases, V lost 0 bases, and 3 bases had no gene match. CDR3 region: CASSVGGTVYEQYF. CDR3 DNA sequence: TGTGCCAGCAGCGTAGGTGGGACAGTCTACGAGCAGTACTTC.

This rearrangement joins TRBV5-1 to TRBJ2-3; D is possibly TRBD2 (6 bases). Germline CDR1 reads SGHRS; CDR2 reads YFSETQ. Trimming cost V 4 bases and J 2 bases, with 14 bases left between them. The CDR3 is 15 residues long. CDR3 in amino acids: CASSRGTGDTDTQYF. As DNA, the CDR3 is TGCGCCAGCAGCCGAGGAACGGGGGACACAGATACGCAGTATTTT.

This clonotype was detected ten times or more. V and J are TRBV29-1 and TRBJ2-1; D gene unclear. Germline assignment: CDR1 SQVTM and CDR2 ANQGSEA. This CDR3 comprises 11 residues. V lost 4 bases and J 7 bases, leaving 8 bases between the germline ends. Here the CDR3 reads CSVGLMNEQFF. CDR3 in DNA: TGCAGCGTTGGGCTGATGAATGAGCAGTTCTTC.

This clonotype showed up many times. The rearrangement links TRBV6-1 to TRBJ2-4, with a possible D match to TRBD2 (6 bases). Germline V lookup: CDR1 MNHNS, CDR2 SASEGT. This CDR3 comprises 13 residues. V lost 11 bases and J lost 1, with 12 bases in between. CDR3 sequence: CAGGSRAKNIQYF. DNA of the CDR3: TGTGCCGGGGGGTCCCGGGCCAAAAACATTCAGTACTTC.

V is TRBV15 and J is TRBJ2-7, with 7 bases identical to TRBD2. With V trimmed by 2 bases and J by 5 bases, 12 bases remained unmatched. Germline V CDR1 and CDR2: LNHNV, YYDKDF (reference sequence). CDR3 length: 16 amino acids. The CDR3, as DNA: TGTGCCACCAGCAGAATTGGGACTACACCAGGCCACGAGCAGTACTTC. Translated: CATSRIGTTPGHEQYF.

V usage is TRBV25-1 and J usage is TRBJ2-4; no definite D call. Trimming took 2 bases from V and 7 from J, leaving 12 bases between them. Germline CDR1 and CDR2: MGHDK and SYGVNS. The CDR3 spans 14 residues. The CDR3 region is CASSEGVDPNIQYF. The CDR3 nucleotides read TGTGCCAGCAGTGAAGGTGTCGATCCGAACATTCAGTACTTC.

This clonotype was observed many times. The chain has TRBV6-4 and TRBJ2-2; 12 bases agree with TRBD2. The junction had 6 bases not matched to a gene; V was cut back by 0 bases and J by 4 bases. This CDR3 contains 18 residues. Germline lookup yields CDR1 MRHNA and CDR2 SNTAGT. The CDR3 nucleotides read TGTGCCAGCAGTGACTCCACTAGCGGGGGGTACCGCACCGGGGAGCTGTTTTTT. This codes for CASSDSTSGGYRTGELFF.

This clonotype appeared many times. The genes are TRBV20-1 and TRBJ2-1, with 8 bases aligning to TRBD2. The ends lost 1 base at V and 4 bases at J; junction bases unmatched: 12. Germline V gene data show CDR1 as DFQATT and CDR2 as SNEGSKA (reference sequence). This CDR3 is 17 amino acids long. The CDR3 DNA is TGCAGTGCTAGAGGGGGATCCGGGACTAGGTTTTACAATGAGCAGTTCTTC. Translated, it gives CSARGGSGTRFYNEQFF.

The J gene is TRBJ2-7, the V gene TRBV19; tentative D call: TRBD1 (6 bases). CDR1 and CDR2 from the germline V gene are LNHDA and SQIVND (reference sequence). This CDR3 region has 17 residues. V gave up 4 bases and J gave up 0 bases, with 19 bases separating them. Here the CDR3 DNA reads TGTGCCAGTAGTAGAAAATCCGGGACATGGCCCTCCTACGAGCAGTACTTC. Residues: CASSRKSGTWPSYEQYF. Looking up the rest from reference TRBV19 and TRBJ2-7 gives the full variable domain: DGGITQSPKYLFRKEGQNVTLSCEQNLNHDAMYWYRQDPGQGLRLIYYSQIVNDFQKGDIAEGYSVSREKKESFPLTVTSAQKNPTAFYLCASSRKSGTWPSYEQYFGPGTRLTVT.

The CDR3 loop is CSVEGTSGNNEQFF. Written as DNA, the CDR3 is TGCAGCGTTGAGGGGACTAGCGGAAACAATGAGCAGTTCTTC. The rearrangement links TRBV29-1 to TRBJ2-1; 11 bases align to TRBD2. Germline values: CDR1 SQVTM, CDR2 ANQGSEA. The CDR3 consists of 14 residues. The J segment lost 5 bases and the V segment lost 3 bases, leaving 3 bases of the junction unmatched.

The chain combines TRBV10-3 with TRBJ2-5, with a tentative D call TRBD1 (5 bases). Between the trimmed V and J ends, which lost 6 bases and 4 bases, there was a span of 12 bases. Looked up from germline, CDR1 is ENHRY and CDR2 is SYGVKD. This CDR3 is 13 amino acids long. This CDR3 is CAISQGFPETQYF. CDR3 in DNA: TGTGCCATCAGCCAGGGTTTTCCAGAGACCCAGTACTTC.

This clonotype was recorded many times. The rearrangement joins TRBV29-1 to TRBJ2-7; TRBD1 matches 11 bases. V shed 5 bases, J shed 2 bases, and the junction held 5 bases outside the gene matches. Germline CDR1 and CDR2: SQVTM and ANQGSEA. The CDR3 loop spans 14 amino acids. The CDR3 here is CSVCKGQGAYEQYF. The CDR3 region has the DNA TGCAGCGTTTGTAAGGGACAGGGGGCCTACGAGCAGTACTTC.

This chain links TRBV7-2 with TRBJ2-1; D might be TRBD1 (6 bases). The length of the CDR3 is 13 residues. Trimming took off 5 bases at V and 5 bases at J, with 10 bases between the two ends. Germline CDR1 reads SGHTA; CDR2 reads FQGNSA. CDR3 sequence: CASSPGVNNEQFF. The CDR3 bases are TGTGCCAGCAGCCCAGGGGTAAACAATGAGCAGTTCTTC.

The table lists this clonotype with many counts. V usage is TRBV29-1 and J usage is TRBJ2-7; D gene uncertain. Germline V CDR1 and CDR2: SQVTM, ANQGSEA. V lost 4 bases to trimming and J lost 1 base, with 8 bases between them. The CDR3 has 12 residues. The CDR3 region is CSVVVNSYEQYF. The CDR3 DNA follows: TGCAGCGTTGTCGTCAATTCCTACGAGCAGTACTTC.

This clonotype showed up just a few times. The V call is TRBV7-2, the J call TRBJ2-5; TRBD1 matches 7 bases. This CDR3 is 17 amino acids long. From germline, CDR1 is SGHTA and CDR2 FQGNSA. Trimming cost V 1 base and J 9 bases; bases outside gene matches: 17. In DNA, the CDR3 is TGTGCCAGCAGCTTAGTCCCCGTAGGGGACAGTAGTGCGGCCCAGTACTTC. This translates into CASSLVPVGDSSAAQYF.

This clonotype was detected ten times or more. This chain connects TRBV5-5 to TRBJ2-7, with 7 nucleotides matching TRBD1. The CDR3 is 15 amino acids. Looked up from germline, CDR1 is SGHKS and CDR2 is YYEKEE (reference sequence). V dropped 3 bases and J dropped 0; count of bases not matched to a gene: 6. This CDR3 reads CASSWGQPSSYEQYF. CDR3 DNA sequence: TGTGCCAGCAGCTGGGGACAGCCGAGCTCCTACGAGCAGTACTTC.

This clonotype showed up many times. V and J are TRBV6-1 and TRBJ1-2, with D tentatively TRBD1 (6 bases). The CDR3 consists of 15 residues. Trimming left V 4 bases short and J 0 bases short, with 12 bases between. Germline V gives CDR1 MNHNS, CDR2 SASEGT. The CDR3 is CASSGLQGSNYGYTF. The DNA for the CDR3 is TGTGCCAGCAGTGGCCTACAGGGATCTAACTATGGCTACACCTTC.

The rearrangement uses TRBV7-2 and TRBJ2-3, with a tentative D call TRBD2 (5 bases). Germline V lookup: CDR1 SGHTA, CDR2 FQGNSA. The CDR3 runs to 16 residues. V dropped 1 base and J dropped 1 base, with 12 bases sitting between them. The DNA of the CDR3 is TGTGCCAGCAGCTTAGTGCTGGGAGCGGGCACAGATACGCAGTATTTT. It encodes CASSLVLGAGTDTQYF.

The chain couples TRBV4-2 to TRBJ2-7; D uncertain. Trimming removed 0 bases from V and 0 bases from J, with 6 bases in between. Germline CDR1 LGHNA, CDR2 YNFKEQ. This CDR3 region has 14 residues. The CDR3 coding sequence is TGTGCCAGCAGCCAAGAGGGATCCTCCTACGAGCAGTACTTC. It yields the protein CASSQEGSSYEQYF.

In the case of this clonotype: At one end, the junction sequence differs from germline, possibly due to a read error. The chain employs TRBV24-1 and TRBJ1-2; TRBD1 agrees at 7 bases. The germline gives CDR1 KGHDR, CDR2 SFDVKD. The CDR3 runs 14 residues. The CDR3 loop is CAASDHDRDYGYTF. CDR3 DNA: TGTGCCGCCAGTGATCATGACAGGGATTATGGCTACACCTTC.

Many counts were recorded for this clonotype. The chain recombines TRBV4-2 with TRBJ2-3; 12 bases are a match to TRBD2. CDR3 length equals 18 residues. Per germline, CDR1 LGHNA and CDR2 YNFKEQ. The trim removed 1 base at V and 6 bases at J, leaving 11 bases unmatched. The DNA for the CDR3 is TGTGCCAGCAGCCAAGGGACTAGCGGGGACCTACGTAGTGATACGCAGTATTTT. Its translation is CASSQGTSGDLRSDTQYF.